This entry lists 11 T cell receptor beta chains sequenced from one sample in a study of Ad26.COV2.S vaccination and SARS-CoV-2 variants. Treatment defined: about 20 received Ad26.COV2.S at low or high dose, single or two shots; several received placebo; per-sample allocation not given. Sampling occurred on day 63 after the first vaccine or placebo injection. Profiling relied on immunoSEQ multiplex PCR, and the TCRdb table lists in-frame clones only, not all of them. The sample lists 380,000 or so clones; approximately 90% were seen once. The sample in question was peripheral blood, obtained in a trial of Ad26.COV2.S vaccine versus placebo. These receptors all stem from a person aged 18-65 years who received the Ad26.COV2.S COVID-19 vaccine or a placebo.

The chain carries TRBV9 and TRBJ2-1; 9 bases align to TRBD2. Germline-derived CDR1 and CDR2 are SGDLS and YYNGEE. V dropped 3 bases and J dropped 5; count of bases not matched to a gene: 9. The CDR3 is 16 amino acids. The CDR3 DNA reads TGTGCCAGCAGCGCCCTGCGGACTAGCGCCGACAATGAGCAGTTCTTC. It encodes CASSALRTSADNEQFF. The entire variable domain, with the rest obtained from reference TRBV9 and TRBJ2-1, is as follows: DSGVTQTPKHLITATGQRVTLRCSPRSGDLSVYWYQQSLDQGLQFLIQYYNGEERAKGNILERFSAQQFPDLHSELNLSSLELGDSALYFCASSALRTSADNEQFFGPGTRLTVL.

The V call is TRBV19, the J call TRBJ2-1; 7 nucleotides agree with TRBD1. The germline V gene encodes CDR1 LNHDA and CDR2 SQIVND (reference sequence). The V segment lost 6 bases and the J segment 1 base; nucleotides outside the gene matches: 6. This CDR3 is 15 amino acids long. The CDR3 here is CASSLQGMSYNEQFF. DNA for the CDR3: TGTGCCAGTAGCCTACAGGGGATGTCCTACAATGAGCAGTTCTTC.

The chain combines TRBV11-2 with TRBJ1-5, with a weak D call TRBD1 (5 bases). The germline V gene has CDR1 SGHAT and CDR2 FQNNGV. CDR3 length equals 17 residues. Trimming cost V 5 bases and J 5 bases, with 22 bases left between them. The CDR3 loop reads CASSPRLFRGRDQPQHF. The CDR3 DNA follows: TGTGCCAGCAGCCCTAGACTATTTCGGGGCCGAGATCAGCCCCAGCATTTT.

The chain couples TRBV6-2 or TRBV6-3 to TRBJ2-5; 8 bases map to TRBD1. The CDR3 is 17 residues long. The germline V gene encodes CDR1 MNHEY and CDR2 SVGEGT. V dropped 0 bases and J dropped 2; count of bases not matched to a gene: 8. CDR3 residues: CASSYSKPGTGQETQYF. DNA for the CDR3: TGTGCCAGCAGTTACTCGAAGCCCGGGACAGGACAAGAGACCCAGTACTTC.

This clone was recorded once. V usage is TRBV7-9 and J usage is TRBJ2-7; weak D call: TRBD1 (6 bases). V shed 4 bases and J shed 5 bases, with 18 bases lying between them. The CDR3 totals 15 residues. The germline gives CDR1 SEHNR, CDR2 FQNEAQ (reference sequence). The CDR3 coding sequence is TGTGCCAGCAGCTACACCGGGACAACTCGGAACGAGCAGTACTTC. This encodes CASSYTGTTRNEQYF.

The genes are TRBV29-1 and TRBJ2-7; 8 bases are a match to TRBD1. The V segment lost 6 bases and the J segment 5 bases; nucleotides outside the gene matches: 6. This CDR3 region has 12 residues. Germline V gene sequence: CDR1 SQVTM, CDR2 ANQGSEA. CDR3 sequence (DNA): TGCAGCGTCGCCCCGGACAGGGACGAGCAGTACTTC. Translation: CSVAPDRDEQYF.

This clone was counted a few times. The rearrangement links TRBV5-5 to TRBJ2-2; no clear D gene. Germline V lookup: CDR1 SGHKS, CDR2 YYEKEE (reference sequence). CDR3 length equals 16 residues. Deletions cut 4 bases from V and 1 base from J, with 14 bases between. CDR3 residues: CASSDLQPVNTGELFF. The CDR3 region has the DNA TGTGCCAGCAGCGATCTCCAGCCGGTGAACACCGGGGAGCTGTTTTTT.

The chain combines TRBV28 with TRBJ2-1, with 7 bases aligning to TRBD1. The J segment lost 3 bases and the V segment lost 5 bases, leaving 1 base of the junction unmatched. Germline-derived CDR1 and CDR2 are MDHEN and SYDVKM. The CDR3 contains 13 residues. This chain's CDR3 is CASSGTDYNEQFF. Written as DNA, the CDR3 is TGTGCCAGCAGTGGGACAGACTACAATGAGCAGTTCTTC.

The rearrangement uses TRBV11-2 and TRBJ1-6; D possibly corresponds to TRBD1 (5 bases). CDR3 size: 11 residues. V was cut by 4 bases and J by 15 bases, with 10 bases left in between. The V gene's germline CDR1 is SGHAT and CDR2 FQNNGV. CDR3 in amino acids: CASSSGPDLHF. The CDR3 DNA follows: TGTGCCAGCAGCTCGGGACCTGACCTCCACTTT.

This chain uses TRBV18 with TRBJ2-3; D assignment may be TRBD1 or TRBD2 (5 bases each). CDR1 and CDR2 (germline): KGHSH, LQKENI. Trimming pared 5 bases from V and 2 bases from J, leaving 17 bases between. This CDR3 contains 16 residues. The CDR3 DNA reads TGTGCCAGCTCAGGGACGAAGCCGAAACCCACAGATACGCAGTATTTT. Protein sequence: CASSGTKPKPTDTQYF.

J is TRBJ1-4 and V is TRBV4-1; 11 nucleotides align to TRBD1. Trimming cost V 4 bases and J 1 base; bases outside gene matches: 2. Germline CDR1 and CDR2: MGHRA and YSYEKL. This CDR3 is 16 amino acids long. CDR3 loop: CASSPGQGVTNEKLFF. The CDR3 DNA follows: TGCGCCAGCAGCCCGGGACAGGGGGTAACTAATGAAAAACTGTTTTTT.